A selection of T cell receptor beta chains follows, all from one sample in a study of T cell changes during pregnancy in multiple sclerosis. Clones were sequenced by immunoSEQ multiplex PCR, and TCRdb holds only the in-frame ones, with some missing. This table has 60,000 to 85,000 clones, roughly 94% appearing once. Here the sequenced sample was peripheral blood, taken in the third trimester of pregnancy. All receptors derive from a female donor with multiple sclerosis, enrolled in a pregnancy study. Both conserved end residues are part of each CDR3. Fields, in order: CDR3 length, V gene, J gene, clone size, D gene, CDR3 protein, CDR3 DNA. A D gene is named only where the DNA matches it firmly. Size is omitted from some rows. Given values are once, few, many or a class for expanded clones.

16	TRBV12-5	TRBJ2-5	few	NA	CASGLSPLVGVETQYF	TGTGCTAGTGGTTTGAGCCCACTCGTGGGCGTAGAGACCCAGTACTTC
14	TRBV27	TRBJ2-5	NA	NA	CASSHRKTRETQYF	TGTGCCAGCAGTCATCGAAAAACGAGGGAGACCCAGTACTTC
14	TRBV10-2	TRBJ2-2	NA	TRBD2	CASRGGVNTGELFF	TGCGCCAGCAGGGGGGGGGTGAACACCGGGGAGCTGTTTTTT
15	TRBV5-4	TRBJ1-2	NA	TRBD1	CASSNRDSRNYGYTF	TGTGCCAGCAGTAACCGGGACAGCCGAAACTATGGCTACACCTTC
16	TRBV5-6	TRBJ2-1	NA	TRBD2	CASSLVLAGHGNEQFF	TGTGCCAGCAGCTTGGTGCTAGCGGGACACGGCAATGAGCAGTTCTTC
15	TRBV19	TRBJ2-2	once	NA	CASSILRIRGGELFF	TGTGCCAGTAGTATTCTCAGGATTAGGGGCGGGGAGCTGTTTTTT
13	TRBV2	TRBJ1-5	few	NA	CASTLPQGQPQHF	TGTGCCAGCACTCTCCCACAGGGCCAGCCCCAGCATTTT
16	TRBV2	TRBJ2-7	NA	TRBD2	CASSTPTSGGTHEQYF	TGTGCCAGCAGTACACCCACTAGCGGGGGAACGCACGAGCAGTACTTC
15	TRBV9	TRBJ1-4	NA	NA	CASSPQTAYNEKLFF	TGTGCCAGCAGCCCTCAAACAGCATATAATGAAAAACTGTTTTTT
13	TRBV19	TRBJ1-1	NA	NA	CASSLYLNTEAFF	TGTGCCAGTAGTCTATACTTAAACACTGAAGCTTTCTTT
15	TRBV27	TRBJ2-7	NA	TRBD1	CASSRKGQALYEQYF	TGTGCCAGCAGTAGGAAGGGACAGGCCCTTTACGAGCAGTACTTC
13	TRBV2	TRBJ1-2	once	NA	CASSESFNYGYTF	TGTGCCAGCAGTGAGAGCTTCAACTATGGCTACACCTTC
14	TRBV27	TRBJ2-3	once	TRBD1	CASSRDRATDTQYF	TGTGCCAGCAGTCGGGACAGGGCCACAGATACGCAGTATTTT
14	TRBV6-1	TRBJ1-2	NA	NA	CASSELRSRGGYTF	TGTGCCAGCAGTGAATTGCGCTCTCGAGGGGGCTACACCTTC
13	TRBV29-1	TRBJ1-2	NA	TRBD1	CSFQDRGYYGYTF	TGCAGCTTCCAGGACAGGGGGTACTATGGCTACACCTTC
15	TRBV7-9	TRBJ2-7	NA	TRBD1	CASSPRQGSYYEQYF	TGTGCCAGCAGCCCGCGACAGGGTAGTTATTACGAGCAGTACTTC
14	TRBV6-5	TRBJ2-5	NA	NA	CASRRDSSQETQYF	TGTGCCAGCCGGCGGGACAGTTCCCAAGAGACCCAGTACTTC
14	TRBV25-1	TRBJ1-1	NA	NA	CASSEGWRNTEAFF	TGTGCCAGCAGTGAAGGTTGGAGGAACACTGAAGCTTTCTTT
18	TRBV7-3	TRBJ2-1	NA	TRBD2	CASSLTPTSRGAYNEQFF	TGTGCCAGCAGCTTAACTCCGACTAGCCGGGGGGCCTACAATGAGCAGTTCTTC
15	TRBV18	TRBJ1-5	few	NA	CASSPSTGTDQPQHF	TGTGCCAGCTCCCCCTCTACAGGGACGGATCAGCCCCAGCATTTT
16	TRBV5-1	TRBJ1-4	NA	TRBD1	CASSLQGGATNEKLFF	TGCGCCAGCAGCTTGCAGGGGGGAGCAACTAATGAAAAACTGTTTTTT
15	TRBV4-1	TRBJ2-1	NA	NA	CASSQVESSYNEQFF	TGCGCCAGCAGCCAAGTTGAGAGCTCCTACAATGAGCAGTTCTTC
11	TRBV2	TRBJ1-6	NA	NA	CASMRDSPLHF	TGTGCCAGCATGAGGGATTCACCCCTCCACTTT
13	TRBV7-8	TRBJ2-7	NA	NA	CASSSDRVYEQYF	TGTGCCAGCAGCTCCGACAGAGTATACGAGCAGTACTTC
14	TRBV27	TRBJ1-1	once	NA	CASSYRSSNTEAFF	TGTGCCAGCAGTTACAGAAGTTCGAACACTGAAGCTTTCTTT